These 24 T cell receptor beta chains came from one sample sequenced in a study of blood T cell repertoires in COVID-19. Sequencing was performed with immunoSEQ multiplex PCR; in TCRdb, only in-frame clones are kept and a portion is missing. The sample carries roughly 68,000 clones, around 80% recorded once. Sequencing input: peripheral blood. The receptors were sampled from a human donor in a cohort sampled during active COVID-19.

The V gene is TRBV30, the J gene TRBJ2-7, with TRBD1 as a possible D gene (5 bases). This CDR3 comprises 13 residues. The germline V gene has CDR1 GTSNPN and CDR2 SVGIG (reference sequence). V shed 2 bases and J shed 2 bases, with 10 bases lying between them. CDR3 in amino acids: CAWSFDRAYEQYF. Here the CDR3 DNA reads TGTGCCTGGAGTTTTGACAGAGCCTACGAGCAGTACTTC.

In DNA form, the CDR3 reads TGTGCCAGCAGCCCCTATCGGACGGGAGCCGAGGATGGCTACACCTTC. Amino acids: CASSPYRTGAEDGYTF. V usage is TRBV3-1 (or the pseudogene TRBV3-2) and J usage is TRBJ1-2, with D hard to call. The V end was cut by 4 bases, the J end by 6 bases, with 21 bases between. Germline CDR1 LGHDT, CDR2 YNNKEL (reference sequence). CDR3 length equals 16 residues.

The chain employs TRBV4-3 and TRBJ1-1, with D uncertain. The CDR3 extends over 17 amino acids. The V end lost 0 bases, the J end lost 0 bases, and 14 bases lay between the germline ends. Germline V gene lookup returns CDR1 LGHNA and CDR2 YSLEER. This CDR3 reads CASSQDPDNRMNTEAFF. In DNA, the CDR3 is TGCGCCAGCAGCCAAGATCCCGACAACCGTATGAACACTGAAGCTTTCTTT.

This chain connects TRBV27 to TRBJ1-2; D not resolved. The CDR3 runs 14 residues. V shed 5 bases and J shed 8 bases, with 18 bases lying between them. Per germline, CDR1 MNHEY and CDR2 SMNVEV (reference sequence). Written as DNA, the CDR3 is TGTGCCAGCAGTACGGGTTGGAATCCTGGCGGCTACACCTTC. Its protein is CASSTGWNPGGYTF.

V and J are TRBV18 and TRBJ2-5; D call uncertain. The CDR3 sequence is 11 residues long. V was shortened by 6 bases and J by 4 bases, with 6 bases between the two germline ends. The germline V gene encodes CDR1 KGHSH and CDR2 LQKENI. The CDR3 DNA reads TGTGCCAGCTCCCCCCGAGAGACCCAGTACTTC. It specifies CASSPRETQYF.

This chain uses TRBV30 with TRBJ2-7; the match to TRBD2 covers 10 bases. V gave up 2 bases and J gave up 5 bases; unmatched junction bases: 6. CDR3 size: 14 residues. CDR1 is GTSNPN and CDR2 is SVGIG in the germline V gene (reference sequence). For the CDR3, the DNA is TGTGCCTGGAGTCCAAGCGGGAGGGCCGACGAGCAGTACTTC. This encodes CAWSPSGRADEQYF.

The chain has TRBV24-1 and TRBJ2-5, with a possible D match to TRBD1 (6 bases). V shed 4 bases and J shed 3 bases, with 14 bases lying between them. Germline assignment: CDR1 KGHDR and CDR2 SFDVKD. This CDR3 contains 15 residues. CDR3 DNA sequence: TGTGCCACCAGTGACCGGACAGCGAATGAAGAGACCCAGTACTTC. Its translation is CATSDRTANEETQYF.

V is TRBV27 and J is TRBJ2-7; TRBD1 matches at 9 bases. Germline V gene data show CDR1 as MNHEY and CDR2 as SMNVEV (reference sequence). The CDR3 contains 17 residues. V was clipped by 3 bases and J by 3 bases; unmatched bases: 12. In DNA, the CDR3 is TGTGCCAGCAGTTTCCTCCCCGGGACAGGGCTGAACTACGAGCAGTACTTC. Encoded protein: CASSFLPGTGLNYEQYF.

This rearrangement joins TRBV14 to TRBJ2-1; 11 bases line up with TRBD2. Per the germline V gene, CDR1 is SGHDN and CDR2 is FVKESK. Germline trimming cut 3 bases from V and 0 bases from J; bases unmatched to any gene: 4. The CDR3 loop spans 17 amino acids. The CDR3 nucleotides read TGTGCCAGCAGCCACATAGCGGGAGGGTTCTCCTACAATGAGCAGTTCTTC. It translates to CASSHIAGGFSYNEQFF.

The chain couples TRBV5-1 to TRBJ2-3, with TRBD1 matching 8 bases. Germline CDR1 is SGHRS and CDR2 is YFSETQ. V dropped 2 bases and J dropped 0; count of bases not matched to a gene: 5. This CDR3 region has 16 residues. The CDR3 protein is CASSLQGGSSTDTQYF. The CDR3 nucleotides are TGCGCCAGCAGCTTACAGGGGGGATCTAGCACAGATACGCAGTATTTT.

This clone occurred a few times. The chain couples TRBV19 to TRBJ2-7; possibly TRBD2 for D (6 bases). The CDR3 spans 13 residues. V lost 4 bases and J lost 6, with 13 bases in between. From germline, CDR1 is LNHDA and CDR2 SQIVND (reference sequence). The CDR3 DNA reads as TGTGCCAGTAGTAGGGACTCCGTCCGCGAGCAGTACTTC. Its translation is CASSRDSVREQYF.

This chain connects TRBV11-2 to TRBJ2-1; 10 nucleotides match TRBD2. V lost 11 bases, J lost 4 bases, and 5 bases stayed unmatched. Germline assignment: CDR1 SGHAT and CDR2 FQNNGV. The CDR3 contains 13 residues. This CDR3 reads CAGRLAGYNEQFF. The DNA of the CDR3 is TGTGCCGGGCGACTAGCGGGTTACAATGAGCAGTTCTTC.

This chain connects TRBV3-1 (or the pseudogene TRBV3-2) to TRBJ2-1; TRBD2 agrees at 7 bases. Germline V CDR1 and CDR2: LGHDT, YNNKEL (reference sequence). J gave up 7 bases and V 6 bases, and 12 bases lay outside the gene matches. This CDR3 region has 15 residues. CDR3 coding DNA: TGTGCCAGCAGTCCAAGCGGGGACCGGGGGAATGAGCAGTTCTTC. It codes for CASSPSGDRGNEQFF.

This chain joins TRBV4-3 and TRBJ2-1, with D perhaps matching TRBD2 (7 bases). The V and J ends lost 5 bases and 9 bases respectively, with 20 bases between them. Germline V CDR1 and CDR2: LGHNA, YSLEER. The CDR3 is made up of 15 amino acids. The DNA of the CDR3 is TGCGCCAGCAGCAAACGGGGGGCCGGCGACAGTGAGCAGTTCTTC. Protein: CASSKRGAGDSEQFF.

The rearrangement joins TRBV6-4 to TRBJ2-3; D ambiguous. Trimming shortened V by 7 bases and J by 7 bases, and 6 bases separated the two germline ends. The CDR3 sequence is 10 residues long. Germline V gene sequence: CDR1 MRHNA, CDR2 SNTAGT. DNA for the CDR3: TGTGCCAGCATTACAAATACGCAGTATTTT. It is translated as CASITNTQYF.

This clone was counted once. The genes are TRBV27 and TRBJ1-2; D gene ambiguous. The germline V gene encodes CDR1 MNHEY and CDR2 SMNVEV (reference sequence). Trimming shortened V by 2 bases and J by 3 bases, and 7 bases separated the two germline ends. The CDR3 is made up of 13 amino acids. The CDR3 DNA sequence: TGTGCCAGCAGTTTAGGGCAGGACTATGGCTACACCTTC. It codes for CASSLGQDYGYTF.

This sequence joins TRBV28 and TRBJ2-1; 7 positions agree with TRBD1. The germline V gene encodes CDR1 MDHEN and CDR2 SYDVKM. J gave up 7 bases and V 5 bases, and 11 bases lay outside the gene matches. This CDR3 has 15 residues. CDR3 DNA: TGTGCCAGCAGTCTTATGACAGGGACGGTAAATGAGCAGTTCTTC. Amino acid sequence: CASSLMTGTVNEQFF.

The chain uses TRBV7-2 and TRBJ2-1, with 9 bases that match TRBD2. The ends lost 1 base at V and 8 bases at J; junction bases unmatched: 9. Germline assignment: CDR1 SGHTA and CDR2 FQGNSA. This CDR3 contains 16 residues. In nucleotides, the CDR3 is TGTGCCAGCAGCTTAGGGGCGGGAGGGCCTAAGGATGAGCAGTTCTTC. Protein product: CASSLGAGGPKDEQFF.

The rearrangement joins TRBV6-5 to TRBJ1-1, with D possibly TRBD1 on 5 matching bases. CDR3 length: 15 residues. The V end lost 8 bases, the J end lost 2 bases, and 18 bases lay between the germline ends. Germline V gene sequence: CDR1 MNHEY, CDR2 SVGAGI. CDR3 nucleotides: TGTGCCAGCGCTCCAAGAACGACAGTTAACACTGAAGCTTTCTTT. This gives the protein CASAPRTTVNTEAFF.

J is TRBJ2-2 and V is TRBV4-2; the match to TRBD2 covers 10 bases. Trimming removed 3 bases from V and 0 bases from J; junction bases left unmatched: 13. CDR1 and CDR2 from the germline V gene are LGHNA and YNFKEQ. The CDR3 length is 20 residues. CDR3 region: CASSHAEIRAGGPNTGELFF. CDR3 bases: TGTGCCAGCAGCCACGCAGAAATTCGAGCGGGAGGGCCGAACACCGGGGAGCTGTTTTTT.

The rearrangement links TRBV3-1 (or the pseudogene TRBV3-2) to TRBJ2-7, with 9 nucleotides matching TRBD2. V lost 4 bases, J lost 3 bases, and 4 bases stayed unmatched. The germline CDR1 and CDR2 sequences are LGHDT and YNNKEL (reference sequence). This CDR3 has 14 residues. The CDR3, as DNA: TGTGCCAGCAGCCCGGGACTAGCCGTCTACGAGCAGTACTTC. It codes for CASSPGLAVYEQYF.

This sequence joins TRBV3-1 (or the pseudogene TRBV3-2) and TRBJ2-4; 8 bases map to TRBD2. V lost 2 bases to trimming and J lost 3 bases; unmatched junction nucleotides: 9. Germline CDR1 and CDR2: LGHDT and YNNKEL (reference sequence). The CDR3 runs to 17 residues. The CDR3 spells CASSQRSGRLVKNIQYF. DNA for the CDR3: TGTGCCAGCAGCCAACGAAGCGGGAGACTGGTCAAAAACATTCAGTACTTC.

This clone has just a few counts. The chain combines TRBV5-1 with TRBJ2-1; 7 nucleotides match TRBD2. This CDR3 is 12 amino acids long. After removal of 3 bases from V and 8 bases from J, the junction contained 2 bases not matched to a gene. Looked up from germline, CDR1 is SGHRS and CDR2 is YFSETQ. The chain's CDR3 is CASSSSGDEQFF. The CDR3 DNA reads as TGCGCCAGCAGCTCTAGCGGAGATGAGCAGTTCTTC.

The V and J genes are TRBV28 and TRBJ1-4; 8 nucleotides match TRBD1. In germline, CDR1 is MDHEN, CDR2 SYDVKM. CDR3 length: 18 residues. The J segment lost 7 bases and the V segment lost 5 bases, leaving 18 bases of the junction unmatched. Here the CDR3 DNA reads TGTGCCAGCAGTGCGAAGGCAGGGGGCGGTCGAATTTTTGAAAAACTGTTTTTT. This translates into CASSAKAGGGRIFEKLFF.